This T cell receptor (beta chain) was recovered during a study of cytomegalovirus exposure and HLA in healthy donors. Study results and limitations: TCR beta sequences numbering roughly 18,000 were associated with HLA alleles at 0.05 false discovery rate in a later analysis.

PCR used 60 Vbeta primers and 13 Jbeta primers. Here immunoSEQ multiplex PCR was the method, and the copy in TCRdb shows in-frame clones only, minus some. The table shows about 150,000 clones, with roughly 70% occurring only once. In its sample, this clone was seen a few times. Its antigen is unknown. V gave up 5 bases and J gave up 5 bases, with 21 bases separating them. Germline loops: CDR1 SGHVS, CDR2 FNYEAQ. This CDR3 spans 16 amino acids. The sample taken for sequencing was PBMCs. J is TRBJ2-5 and V is TRBV7-6; maybe TRBD2 (8 bases). This TCR was recovered from a man younger than 45 in good health and CMV-seropositive. The CDR3 loop reads CASSPGGLGGVETQYF. CDR3 DNA sequence: TGTGCCAGCAGCCCAGGGGGACTAGGGGGTGTGGAGACCCAGTACTTC.